The T cell receptor (beta chain) under discussion was sequenced for a study of patients and donors after allogeneic stem cell transplantation. Germline lookup yields CDR1 SGDLS and CDR2 YYNGEE. The V end lost 4 bases, the J end lost 2 bases, and 22 bases lay between the germline ends. The CDR3 is 18 residues long. TCRdb re-derived calls from the RT-PCR reads in MiXCR, one entry per CDR3 protein. The table includes about 960,000 distinct CDR3 sequences, more than 15% detected once. This sequence joins TRBV9 and TRBJ1-3; the D is unclear. Specimen: blood, either unsorted or a sorted T cell fraction (not recorded which). This receptor was taken from a human donor who was either an allogeneic HSCT recipient or a stem cell or donor lymphocyte infusion donor (not recorded which). It is not recorded whose cells these are; they may come from a transplant donor. In DNA, the CDR3 is TGTGCCAGCAGCCATTCGCCTTCACGCCGATCGCCTGGAAACACCATATATTTT. It codes for CASSHSPSRRSPGNTIYF.